This T cell receptor (beta chain) was found in a study of Graves' ophthalmopathy and Graves' hyperthyroidism. About the study: Samples of peripheral blood were obtained at initial diagnosis, prior to treatment of any kind.

General study points: Most expanded clonotypes from thyroid (those above 0.001 frequency) were also found in blood.

Excluded were patients with other autoimmune diseases, uncontrolled infections, pregnancy or lactation. It was on clinical symptoms, serum thyroxine, TRAb, thyroid ultrasound and orbital computed tomography that diagnosis relied. Many counts were recorded for this clonotype. Its target is not known. As the template, RNA transcripts were used to amplify TCR beta CDR3 regions. HTBI-primed first-round RT-PCR preceded second-round multiplex PCR. One entry per CDR3 protein results from TCRdb running MiXCR on the multiplex PCR reads. The sample includes about 400,000 distinct CDR3 sequences, around 18% seen only once; the top ten take around 1.5%. Sequencing was done on a sample of peripheral blood. This TCR came from a woman in her late teens or twenties with Graves' ophthalmopathy.

The CDR3 reads CSARDRFEETQYF. The CDR3 DNA reads as TGCAGTGCTAGAGACAGGTTTGAAGAGACCCAGTACTTC. The genes are TRBV20-1 and TRBJ2-5; no reliable D call. Germline-derived CDR1 and CDR2 are DFQATT and SNEGSKA (reference sequence). This CDR3 contains 13 residues. Trimming stripped 0 bases from V and 3 bases from J, with 8 bases between.